This T cell receptor (beta chain) was profiled in a study of T cells after yellow fever vaccination. About the study: When fractions had low cell numbers, they were prepared with SMART-Seq v4 Ultra Low Input. General observations from the study: It was a weaker secondary response, yet one that peaked faster, at day 5 versus 15.

A single record per CDR3 protein comes from TCRdb applying MiXCR to the 5' RACE reads. The table includes under 550,000 distinct CDR3 sequences, just over 20% detected once. Concerning this clonotype itself: What it binds is not known.

In germline, CDR1 is SGHRS, CDR2 YFSETQ. V lost 6 bases and J lost 3; bases outside the gene matches: 5. This CDR3 has 14 amino acids. The sample was PBMCs, taken 20 to 25 days after the first yellow fever vaccination. The TCR originated in a man aged 18 to 30 who received the YFV17D yellow fever vaccine. The gene calls are TRBV5-1 and TRBJ2-2, with 7 bases identical to TRBD1. CDR3 coding DNA: TGCGCCAGCACAACCACAGGGGACACCGGGGAGCTGTTTTTT. It is translated as CASTTTGDTGELFF.